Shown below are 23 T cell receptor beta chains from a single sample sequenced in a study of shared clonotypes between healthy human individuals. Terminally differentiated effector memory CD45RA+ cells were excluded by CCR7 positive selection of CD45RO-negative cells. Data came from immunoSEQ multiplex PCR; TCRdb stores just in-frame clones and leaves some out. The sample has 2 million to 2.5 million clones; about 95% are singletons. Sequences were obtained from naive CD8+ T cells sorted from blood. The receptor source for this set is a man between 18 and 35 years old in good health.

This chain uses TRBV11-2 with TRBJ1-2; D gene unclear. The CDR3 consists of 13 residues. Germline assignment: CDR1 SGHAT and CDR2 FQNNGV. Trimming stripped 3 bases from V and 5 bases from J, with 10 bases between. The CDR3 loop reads CASSFGPEYGYTF. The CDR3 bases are TGTGCCAGCAGCTTCGGACCGGAGTATGGCTACACCTTC.

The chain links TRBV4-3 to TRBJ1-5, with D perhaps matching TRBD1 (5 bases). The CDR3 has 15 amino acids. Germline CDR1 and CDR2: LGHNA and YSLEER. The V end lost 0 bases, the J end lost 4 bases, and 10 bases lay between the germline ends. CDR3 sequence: CASSQDRGENQPQHF. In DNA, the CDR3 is TGCGCCAGCAGCCAAGATCGAGGGGAGAATCAGCCCCAGCATTTT.

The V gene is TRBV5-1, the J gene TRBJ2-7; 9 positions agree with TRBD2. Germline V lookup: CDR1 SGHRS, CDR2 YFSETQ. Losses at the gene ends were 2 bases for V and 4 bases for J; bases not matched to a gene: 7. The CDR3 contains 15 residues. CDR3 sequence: CASSFSGSSSYEQYF. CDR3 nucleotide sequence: TGCGCCAGCAGCTTTAGCGGGAGCAGTAGTTACGAGCAGTACTTC.

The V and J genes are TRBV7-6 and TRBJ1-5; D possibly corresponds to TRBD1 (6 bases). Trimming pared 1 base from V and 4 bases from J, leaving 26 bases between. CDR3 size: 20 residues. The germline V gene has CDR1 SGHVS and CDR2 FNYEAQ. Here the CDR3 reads CASSLEGEASGSGHNQPQHF. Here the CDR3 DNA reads TGTGCCAGCAGCTTAGAGGGGGAGGCCTCAGGTTCGGGGCATAATCAGCCCCAGCATTTT. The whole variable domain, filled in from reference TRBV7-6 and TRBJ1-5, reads GAGVSQSPRYKVTKRGQDVALRCDPISGHVSLYWYRQALGQGPEFLTYFNYEAQQDKSGLPNDRFSAERPEGSISTLTIQRTEQRDSAMYRCASSLEGEASGSGHNQPQHFGDGTRLSIL.

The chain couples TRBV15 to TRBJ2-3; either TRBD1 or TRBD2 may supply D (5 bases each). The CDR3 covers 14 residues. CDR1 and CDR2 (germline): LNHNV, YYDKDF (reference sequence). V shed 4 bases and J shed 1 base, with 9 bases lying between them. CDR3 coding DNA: TGTGCCACCAGCACCCGGGACCGCACAGATACGCAGTATTTT. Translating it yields CATSTRDRTDTQYF.

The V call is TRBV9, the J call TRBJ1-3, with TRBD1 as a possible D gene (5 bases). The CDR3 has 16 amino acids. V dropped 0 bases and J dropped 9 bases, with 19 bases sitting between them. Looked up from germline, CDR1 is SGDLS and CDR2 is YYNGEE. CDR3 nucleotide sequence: TGTGCCAGCAGCGTAGGCAGGGACCCTCAATTAAGCACCATATATTTT. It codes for CASSVGRDPQLSTIYF.

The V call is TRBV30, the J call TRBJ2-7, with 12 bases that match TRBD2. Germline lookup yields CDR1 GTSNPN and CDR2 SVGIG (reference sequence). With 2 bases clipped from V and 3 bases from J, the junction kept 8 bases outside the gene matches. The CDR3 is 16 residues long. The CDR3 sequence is CAWSSGLAGIYYEQYF. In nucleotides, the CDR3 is TGTGCCTGGAGTTCAGGACTAGCGGGAATATACTACGAGCAGTACTTC.

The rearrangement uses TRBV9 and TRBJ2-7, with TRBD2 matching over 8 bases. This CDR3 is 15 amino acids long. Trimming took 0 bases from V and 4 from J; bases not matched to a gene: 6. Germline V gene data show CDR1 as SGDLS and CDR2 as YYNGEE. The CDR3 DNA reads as TGTGCCAGCAGCGTAGCGTATGGACTAGCATACGAGCAGTACTTC. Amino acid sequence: CASSVAYGLAYEQYF.

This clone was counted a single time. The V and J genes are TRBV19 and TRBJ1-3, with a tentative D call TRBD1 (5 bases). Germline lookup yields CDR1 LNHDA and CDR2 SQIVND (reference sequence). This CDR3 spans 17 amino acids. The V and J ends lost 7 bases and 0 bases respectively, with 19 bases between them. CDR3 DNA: TGTGCCAGTACCCCCCGAGGACACCTCACCTCTGGAAACACCATATATTTT. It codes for CASTPRGHLTSGNTIYF.

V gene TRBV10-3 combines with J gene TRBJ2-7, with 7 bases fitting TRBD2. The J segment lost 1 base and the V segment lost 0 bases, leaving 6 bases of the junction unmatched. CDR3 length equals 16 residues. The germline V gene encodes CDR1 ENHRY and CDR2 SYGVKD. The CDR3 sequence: CAISESDTSASYEQYF. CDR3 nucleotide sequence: TGTGCCATCAGTGAGTCGGATACTAGCGCTTCCTACGAGCAGTACTTC.

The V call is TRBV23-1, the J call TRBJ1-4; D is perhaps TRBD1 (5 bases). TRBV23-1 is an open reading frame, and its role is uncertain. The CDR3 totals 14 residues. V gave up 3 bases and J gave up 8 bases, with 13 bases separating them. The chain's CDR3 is CASSQAGTREKLFF. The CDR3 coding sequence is TGCGCCAGCAGTCAGGCCGGGACGCGGGAAAAACTGTTTTTT.

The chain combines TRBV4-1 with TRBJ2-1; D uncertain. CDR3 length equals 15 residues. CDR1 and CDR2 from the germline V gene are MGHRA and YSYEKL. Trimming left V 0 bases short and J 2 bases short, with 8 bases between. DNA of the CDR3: TGCGCCAGCAGCCAAGATCCGACCCCCTACAATGAGCAGTTCTTC. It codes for CASSQDPTPYNEQFF.

DNA for the CDR3: TGCGCCAGCAGCCAATCAGGGTATGGCTACACCTTC. As protein: CASSQSGYGYTF. J is TRBJ1-2 and V is TRBV4-3; tentative D call: TRBD1 (5 bases). V lost 2 bases and J lost 5, with 6 bases in between. The germline V gene encodes CDR1 LGHNA and CDR2 YSLEER. The CDR3 loop spans 12 amino acids.

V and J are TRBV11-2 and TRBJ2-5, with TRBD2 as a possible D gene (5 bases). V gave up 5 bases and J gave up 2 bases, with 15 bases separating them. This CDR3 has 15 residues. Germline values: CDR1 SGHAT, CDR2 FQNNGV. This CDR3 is CASSLITGLQETQYF. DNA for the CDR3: TGTGCCAGCAGCCTAATAACCGGACTGCAAGAGACCCAGTACTTC.

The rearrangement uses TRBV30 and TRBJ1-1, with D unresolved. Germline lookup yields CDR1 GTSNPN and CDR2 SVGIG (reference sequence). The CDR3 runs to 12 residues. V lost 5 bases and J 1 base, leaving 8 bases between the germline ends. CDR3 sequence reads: CAWGVGNTEAFF. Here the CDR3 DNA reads TGTGCCTGGGGGGTCGGGAACACTGAAGCTTTCTTT. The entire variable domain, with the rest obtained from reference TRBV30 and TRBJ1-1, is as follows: SQTIHQWPATLVQPVGSPLSLECTVEGTSNPNLYWYRQAAGRGLQLLFYSVGIGQISSEVPQNLSASRPQDRQFILSSKKLLLSDSGFYLCAWGVGNTEAFFGQGTRLTVV.

Written as DNA, the CDR3 is TGTGCCACCAGCACCACTAGGTCCTACGAGCAGTACTTC. It yields the protein CATSTTRSYEQYF. The V and J genes are TRBV15 and TRBJ2-7; D might be TRBD2 (5 bases). Germline CDR1 LNHNV, CDR2 YYDKDF (reference sequence). Deletions cut 4 bases from V and 1 base from J, with 8 bases between. The CDR3 is 13 residues long.

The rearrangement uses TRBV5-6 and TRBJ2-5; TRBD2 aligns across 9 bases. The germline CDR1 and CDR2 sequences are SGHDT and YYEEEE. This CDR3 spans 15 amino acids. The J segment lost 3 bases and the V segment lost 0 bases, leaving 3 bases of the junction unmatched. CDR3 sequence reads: CASSLAASGEETQYF. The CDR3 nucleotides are TGTGCCAGCAGCTTGGCAGCTAGCGGGGAAGAGACCCAGTACTTC.

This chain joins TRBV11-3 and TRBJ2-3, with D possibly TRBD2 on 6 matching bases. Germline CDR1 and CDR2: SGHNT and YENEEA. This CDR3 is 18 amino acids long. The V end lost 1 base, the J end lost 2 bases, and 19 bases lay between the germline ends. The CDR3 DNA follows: TGTGCCAGCAGCTTAGGTAACCCCGGGACTCCGTACACAGATACGCAGTATTTT. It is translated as CASSLGNPGTPYTDTQYF.

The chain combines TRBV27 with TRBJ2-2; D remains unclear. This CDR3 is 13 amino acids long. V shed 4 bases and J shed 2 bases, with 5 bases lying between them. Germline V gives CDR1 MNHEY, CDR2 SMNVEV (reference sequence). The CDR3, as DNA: TGTGCCAGCAGTTCCATAAACACCGGGGAGCTGTTTTTT. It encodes CASSSINTGELFF.

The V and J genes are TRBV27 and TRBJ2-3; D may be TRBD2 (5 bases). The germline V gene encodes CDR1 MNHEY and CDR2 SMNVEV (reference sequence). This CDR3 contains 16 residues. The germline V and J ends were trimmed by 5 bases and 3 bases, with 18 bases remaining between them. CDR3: CASSPNDYLLTDTQYF. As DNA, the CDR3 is TGTGCCAGCAGTCCAAATGACTATTTGTTGACAGATACGCAGTATTTT.

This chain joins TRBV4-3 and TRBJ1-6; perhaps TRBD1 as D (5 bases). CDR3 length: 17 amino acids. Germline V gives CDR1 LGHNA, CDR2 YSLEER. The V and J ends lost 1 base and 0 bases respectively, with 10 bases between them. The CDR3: CASSQVWGSSYNSPLHF. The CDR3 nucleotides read TGCGCCAGCAGCCAAGTTTGGGGGAGCTCCTATAATTCACCCCTCCACTTT.

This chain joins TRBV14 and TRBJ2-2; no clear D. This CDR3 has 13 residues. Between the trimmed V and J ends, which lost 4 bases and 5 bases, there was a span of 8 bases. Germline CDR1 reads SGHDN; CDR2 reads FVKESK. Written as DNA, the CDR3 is TGTGCCAGCAGCCGTGTAGGGACCGGGGAGCTGTTTTTT. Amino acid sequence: CASSRVGTGELFF.

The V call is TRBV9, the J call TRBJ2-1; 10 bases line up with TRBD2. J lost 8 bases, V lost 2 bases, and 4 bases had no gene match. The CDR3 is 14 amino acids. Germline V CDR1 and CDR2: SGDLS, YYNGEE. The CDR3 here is CASSVSGGTDEQFF. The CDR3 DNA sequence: TGTGCCAGCAGCGTTAGCGGGGGGACTGATGAGCAGTTCTTC. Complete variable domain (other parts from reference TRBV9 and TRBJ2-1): DSGVTQTPKHLITATGQRVTLRCSPRSGDLSVYWYQQSLDQGLQFLIQYYNGEERAKGNILERFSAQQFPDLHSELNLSSLELGDSALYFCASSVSGGTDEQFFGPGTRLTVL.